A single sample gave rise to the 5 T cell receptor beta chains below, sequenced in a study of vaccination and CD4 T cells after COVID-19. The Oncomine TCR Beta short-read assay sequenced DNA from cultured CD4+ T cells. One entry per CDR3 protein, called by TCRdb with MiXCR from the PCR reads. The repertoire holds about 14,000 distinct CDR3 sequences, approximately 30% seen once, with about 10% in the top ten. Treatment: roughly 10-day PBMC culture with coronavirus spike peptide pools or control peptides (ViraFEST assay). Their antigens are not known. Sequencing used CD4+ T cells from blood, cultured in vitro, obtained after SARS-CoV-2 vaccination. These receptor sequences come from a human donor who had recovered from COVID-19.

This clonotype was detected only a few times. The gene calls are TRBV28 and TRBJ2-7; D uncertain. V was clipped by 6 bases and J by 6 bases, with 15 bases between them. CDR1 is MDHEN and CDR2 is SYDVKM in the germline V gene. The CDR3 runs to 13 residues. CDR3 nucleotides: TGTGCCAGCAGCGATAGACCGGGTACCGAGCAGTACTTC. Its translation is CASSDRPGTEQYF.

The V gene is TRBV28, the J gene TRBJ2-2; D perhaps matches TRBD2 (6 bases). The CDR3 runs 14 residues. The V end was cut by 3 bases, the J end by 5 bases, with 10 bases between. Per germline, CDR1 MDHEN and CDR2 SYDVKM. The DNA of the CDR3 is TGTGCCAGCAGTTTGGGGGGAGATACCGGGGAGCTGTTTTTT. Its translation is CASSLGGDTGELFF.

There are a few counts of this clonotype. The J gene is TRBJ2-7, the V gene TRBV7-2, with 8 bases matching TRBD1. With 4 bases clipped from V and 4 bases from J, the junction kept 6 bases outside the gene matches. Per the germline V gene, CDR1 is SGHTA and CDR2 is FQGNSA. The CDR3 totals 14 residues. The CDR3 bases are TGTGCCAGCAGCTCTACAGGGGGTCCGTACGAGCAGTACTTC. Translation: CASSSTGGPYEQYF.

The genes are TRBV19 and TRBJ2-1; D is unclear. Per the germline V gene, CDR1 is LNHDA and CDR2 is SQIVND (reference sequence). The V end lost 3 bases, the J end lost 5 bases, and 17 bases lay between the germline ends. The CDR3 consists of 16 residues. CDR3 nucleotide sequence: TGTGCCAGTAGTATCGGAGCTAGGGCCCAGGACAATGAGCAGTTCTTC. Translated: CASSIGARAQDNEQFF.

The chain carries TRBV28 and TRBJ1-1, with TRBD1 matching 10 bases. CDR1 is MDHEN and CDR2 is SYDVKM in the germline V gene. The CDR3 is 13 amino acids. Trimming took 10 bases from V and 10 from J; bases not matched to a gene: 12. CDR3 in amino acids: CATKFSGTGVAFF. The CDR3 DNA is TGTGCCACCAAGTTTTCAGGGACAGGGGTAGCTTTCTTT. Looking up the rest from reference TRBV28 and TRBJ1-1 gives the full variable domain: DVKVTQSSRYLVKRTGEKVFLECVQDMDHENMFWYRQDPGLGLRLIYFSYDVKMKEKGDIPEGYSVSREKKERFSLILESASTNQTSMYLCATKFSGTGVAFFGQGTRLTVV.